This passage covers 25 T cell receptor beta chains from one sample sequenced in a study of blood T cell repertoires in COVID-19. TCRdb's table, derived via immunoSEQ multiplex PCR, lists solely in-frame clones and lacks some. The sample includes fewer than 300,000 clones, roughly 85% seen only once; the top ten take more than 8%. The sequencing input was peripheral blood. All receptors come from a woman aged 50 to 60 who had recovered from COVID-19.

DNA of the CDR3: TGTGCCAGCAGCTTATCGGGGACAGGGGTCGAGCAGTACTTC. Translation gives CASSLSGTGVEQYF. The rearrangement joins TRBV7-9 to TRBJ2-7, with 10 bases aligning to TRBD1. The CDR3 consists of 14 residues. With 2 bases clipped from V and 6 bases from J, the junction kept 4 bases outside the gene matches. Germline assignment: CDR1 SEHNR and CDR2 FQNEAQ (reference sequence). Drawing the rest from reference TRBV7-9 and TRBJ2-7, the complete variable domain is DTGVSQNPRHKITKRGQNVTFRCDPISEHNRLYWYRQTLGQGPEFLTYFQNEAQLEKSRLLSDRFSAERPKGSFSTLEIQRTEQGDSAMYLCASSLSGTGVEQYFGPGTRLTVT.

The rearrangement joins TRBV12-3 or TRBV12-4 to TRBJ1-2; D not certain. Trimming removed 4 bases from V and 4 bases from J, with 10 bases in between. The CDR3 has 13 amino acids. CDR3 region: CASSSRLLYGYTF. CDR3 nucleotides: TGTGCCAGCAGTTCCAGGCTCCTCTATGGCTACACCTTC.

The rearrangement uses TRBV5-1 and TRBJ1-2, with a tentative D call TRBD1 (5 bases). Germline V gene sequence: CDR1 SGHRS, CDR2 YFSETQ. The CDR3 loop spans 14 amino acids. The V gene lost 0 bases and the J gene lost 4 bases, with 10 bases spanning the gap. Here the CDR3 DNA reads TGCGCCAGCAGCTTGGCAGGGAAAGTCTATGGCTACACCTTC. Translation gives CASSLAGKVYGYTF.

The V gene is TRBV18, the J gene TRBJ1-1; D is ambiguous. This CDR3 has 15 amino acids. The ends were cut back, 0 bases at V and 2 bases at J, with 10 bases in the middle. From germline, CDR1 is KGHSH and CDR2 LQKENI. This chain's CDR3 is CASSPPYTVNTEAFF. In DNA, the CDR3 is TGTGCCAGCTCACCACCTTATACGGTCAACACTGAAGCTTTCTTT.

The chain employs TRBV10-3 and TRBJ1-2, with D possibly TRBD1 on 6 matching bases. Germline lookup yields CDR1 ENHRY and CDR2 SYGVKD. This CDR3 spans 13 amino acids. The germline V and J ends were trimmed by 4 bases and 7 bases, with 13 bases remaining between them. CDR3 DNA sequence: TGTGCCATCAGTGGTTGGGGGGGCGGTGGCTACACCTTC. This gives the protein CAISGWGGGGYTF.

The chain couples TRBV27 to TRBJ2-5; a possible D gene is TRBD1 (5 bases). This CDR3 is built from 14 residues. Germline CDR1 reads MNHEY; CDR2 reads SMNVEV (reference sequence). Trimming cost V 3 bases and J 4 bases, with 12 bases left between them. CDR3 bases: TGTGCCAGCAGTTTTGCCAGGACACGAGAGACCCAGTACTTC. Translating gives CASSFARTRETQYF.

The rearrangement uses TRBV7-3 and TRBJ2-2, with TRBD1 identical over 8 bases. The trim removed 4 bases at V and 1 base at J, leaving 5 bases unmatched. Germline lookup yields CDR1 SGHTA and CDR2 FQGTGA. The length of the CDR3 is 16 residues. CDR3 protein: CASSSQGAGNTGELFF. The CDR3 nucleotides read TGTGCCAGCAGCTCCCAGGGGGCCGGGAACACCGGGGAGCTGTTTTTT. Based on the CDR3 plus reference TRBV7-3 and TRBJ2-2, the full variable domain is GAGVSQTPSNKVTEKGKYVELRCDPISGHTALYWYRQSLGQGPEFLIYFQGTGAADDSGLPNDRFFAVRPEGSVSTLKIQRTERGDSAVYLCASSSQGAGNTGELFFGEGSRLTVL.

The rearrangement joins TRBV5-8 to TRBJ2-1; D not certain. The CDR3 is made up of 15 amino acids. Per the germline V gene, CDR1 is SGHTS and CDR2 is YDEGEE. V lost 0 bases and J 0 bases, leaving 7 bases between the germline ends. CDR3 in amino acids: CASSLAGSSYNEQFF. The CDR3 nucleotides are TGTGCCAGCAGCTTGGCCGGTAGCTCCTACAATGAGCAGTTCTTC.

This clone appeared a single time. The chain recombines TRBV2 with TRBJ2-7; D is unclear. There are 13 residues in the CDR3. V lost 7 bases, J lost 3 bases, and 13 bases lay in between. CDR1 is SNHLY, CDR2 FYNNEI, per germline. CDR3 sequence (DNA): TGTGCCAGCAACCAACAGATTTACTACGAGCAGTACTTC. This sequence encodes CASNQQIYYEQYF.

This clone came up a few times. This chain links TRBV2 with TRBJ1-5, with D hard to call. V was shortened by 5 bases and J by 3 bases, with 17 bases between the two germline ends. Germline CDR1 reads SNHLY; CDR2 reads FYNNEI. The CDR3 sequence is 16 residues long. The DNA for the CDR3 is TGTGCCAGCAGTCCACGGGATTCTAGCCCCAATCAGCCCCAGCATTTT. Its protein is CASSPRDSSPNQPQHF.

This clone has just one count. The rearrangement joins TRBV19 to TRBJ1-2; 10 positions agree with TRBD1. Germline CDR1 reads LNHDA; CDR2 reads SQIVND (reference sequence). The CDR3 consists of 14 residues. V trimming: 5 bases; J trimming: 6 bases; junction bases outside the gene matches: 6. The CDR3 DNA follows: TGTGCCAGTAGTCCGGGACAGGGGAACAATGGCTACACCTTC. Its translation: CASSPGQGNNGYTF. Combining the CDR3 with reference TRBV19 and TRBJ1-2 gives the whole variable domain DGGITQSPKYLFRKEGQNVTLSCEQNLNHDAMYWYRQDPGQGLRLIYYSQIVNDFQKGDIAEGYSVSREKKESFPLTVTSAQKNPTAFYLCASSPGQGNNGYTFGSGTRLTVV.

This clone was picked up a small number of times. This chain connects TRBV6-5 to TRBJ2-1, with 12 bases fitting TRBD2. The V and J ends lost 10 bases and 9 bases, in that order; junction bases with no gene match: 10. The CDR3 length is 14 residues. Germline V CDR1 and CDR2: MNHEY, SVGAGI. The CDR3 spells CATGLAGLLGEQFF. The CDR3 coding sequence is TGTGCCACCGGACTAGCGGGACTCCTAGGTGAGCAGTTCTTC.

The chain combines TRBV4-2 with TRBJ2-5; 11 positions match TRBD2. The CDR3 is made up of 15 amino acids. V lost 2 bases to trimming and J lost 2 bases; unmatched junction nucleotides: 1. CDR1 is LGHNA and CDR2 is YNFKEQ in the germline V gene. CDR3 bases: TGTGCCAGCAGCCAAAGGACTAGCGGGCAAGAGACCCAGTACTTC. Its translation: CASSQRTSGQETQYF.

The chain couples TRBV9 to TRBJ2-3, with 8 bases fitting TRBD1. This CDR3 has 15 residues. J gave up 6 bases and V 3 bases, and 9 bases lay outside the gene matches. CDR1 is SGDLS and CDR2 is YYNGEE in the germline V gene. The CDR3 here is CASSGTGSPSDTQYF. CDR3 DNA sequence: TGTGCCAGCAGCGGGACAGGGAGCCCCTCGGATACGCAGTATTTT. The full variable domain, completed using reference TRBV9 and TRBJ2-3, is DSGVTQTPKHLITATGQRVTLRCSPRSGDLSVYWYQQSLDQGLQFLIQYYNGEERAKGNILERFSAQQFPDLHSELNLSSLELGDSALYFCASSGTGSPSDTQYFGPGTRLTVL.

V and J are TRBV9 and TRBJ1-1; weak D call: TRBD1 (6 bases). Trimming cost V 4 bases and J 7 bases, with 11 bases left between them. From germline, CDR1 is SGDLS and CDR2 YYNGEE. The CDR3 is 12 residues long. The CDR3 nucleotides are TGTGCCAGCAGCTCAGGGGTGGGTGAAGCTTTCTTT. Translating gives CASSSGVGEAFF.

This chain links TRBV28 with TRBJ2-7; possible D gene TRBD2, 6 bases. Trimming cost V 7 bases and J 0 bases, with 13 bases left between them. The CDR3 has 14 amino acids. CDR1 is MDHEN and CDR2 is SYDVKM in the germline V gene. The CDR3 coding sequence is TGTGCCAGCACTTCCCTCGGGAGCTCCTACGAGCAGTACTTC. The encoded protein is CASTSLGSSYEQYF. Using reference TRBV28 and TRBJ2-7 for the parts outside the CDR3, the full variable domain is DVKVTQSSRYLVKRTGEKVFLECVQDMDHENMFWYRQDPGLGLRLIYFSYDVKMKEKGDIPEGYSVSREKKERFSLILESASTNQTSMYLCASTSLGSSYEQYFGPGTRLTVT.

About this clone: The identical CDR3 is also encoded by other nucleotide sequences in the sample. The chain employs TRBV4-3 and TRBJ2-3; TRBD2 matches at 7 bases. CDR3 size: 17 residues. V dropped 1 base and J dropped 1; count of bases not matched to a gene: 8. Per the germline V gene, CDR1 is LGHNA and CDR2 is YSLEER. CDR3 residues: CASSQAEWEGRTDTQYF. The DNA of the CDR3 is TGCGCCAGCAGCCAAGCGGAGTGGGAGGGACGCACAGATACGCAGTATTTT.

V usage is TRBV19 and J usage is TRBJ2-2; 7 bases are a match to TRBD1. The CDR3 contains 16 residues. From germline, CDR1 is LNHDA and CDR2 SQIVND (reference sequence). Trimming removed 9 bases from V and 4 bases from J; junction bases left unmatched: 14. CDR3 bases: TGTGCCAGCCAACAAAGGCAAGCAGGGGGCACCGGGGAGCTGTTTTTT. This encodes CASQQRQAGGTGELFF.

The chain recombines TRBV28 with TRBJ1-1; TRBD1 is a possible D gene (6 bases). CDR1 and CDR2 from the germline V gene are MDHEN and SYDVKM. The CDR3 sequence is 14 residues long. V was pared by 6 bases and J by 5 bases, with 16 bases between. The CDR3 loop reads CASSLGGGRTEAFF. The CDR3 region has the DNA TGTGCCAGCAGCCTCGGCGGGGGGCGGACTGAAGCTTTCTTT.

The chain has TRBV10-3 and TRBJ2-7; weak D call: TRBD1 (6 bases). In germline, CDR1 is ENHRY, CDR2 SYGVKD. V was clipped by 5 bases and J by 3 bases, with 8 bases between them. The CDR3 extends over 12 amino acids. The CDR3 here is CAISLDSYEQYF. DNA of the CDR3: TGTGCCATCAGTTTGGACAGCTACGAGCAGTACTTC.

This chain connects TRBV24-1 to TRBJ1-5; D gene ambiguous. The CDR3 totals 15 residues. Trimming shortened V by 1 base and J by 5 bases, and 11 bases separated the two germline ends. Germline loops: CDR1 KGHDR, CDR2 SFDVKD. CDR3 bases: TGTGCCACCAGTGATTTTGGGGAGGCAGATCAGCCCCAGCATTTT. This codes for CATSDFGEADQPQHF.

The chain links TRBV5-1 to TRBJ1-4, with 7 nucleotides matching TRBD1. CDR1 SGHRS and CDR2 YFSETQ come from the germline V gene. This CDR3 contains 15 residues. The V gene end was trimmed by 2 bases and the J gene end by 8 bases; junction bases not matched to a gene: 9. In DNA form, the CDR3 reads TGCGCCAGCAGCTTCGAAGGGGGCGATTGGGAAAAACTGTTTTTT. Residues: CASSFEGGDWEKLFF.

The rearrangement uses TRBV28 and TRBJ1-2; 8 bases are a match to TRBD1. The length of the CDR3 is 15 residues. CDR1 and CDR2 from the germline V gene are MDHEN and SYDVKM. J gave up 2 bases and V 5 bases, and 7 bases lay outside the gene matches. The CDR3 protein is CASSTRTGPNYGYTF. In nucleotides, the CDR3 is TGTGCCAGCAGTACCCGGACAGGGCCGAACTATGGCTACACCTTC.

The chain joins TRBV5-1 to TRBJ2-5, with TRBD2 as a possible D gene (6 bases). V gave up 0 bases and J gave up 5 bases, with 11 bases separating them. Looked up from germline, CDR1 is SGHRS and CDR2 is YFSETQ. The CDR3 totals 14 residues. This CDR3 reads CASSLAAAGETQYF. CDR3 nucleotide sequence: TGCGCCAGCAGCTTGGCGGCTGCGGGGGAGACCCAGTACTTC.

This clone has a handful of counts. CDR3 sequence: CASSLARAGQETQYF. DNA for the CDR3: TGTGCCAGCAGCTTAGCGAGGGCTGGGCAAGAGACCCAGTACTTC. The chain uses TRBV7-9 and TRBJ2-5; possibly TRBD2 for D (5 bases). Trimming took 0 bases from V and 2 from J, leaving 10 bases between them. Germline V gene lookup returns CDR1 SEHNR and CDR2 FQNEAQ (reference sequence). The CDR3 extends over 15 amino acids.